This T cell receptor beta chain was profiled in a study of T cell repertoires in cytomegalovirus infection. The CDR3 runs to 17 residues. CDR1 is SGHNT, CDR2 YENEEA, per germline. V lost 0 bases, J lost 9 bases, and 12 bases stayed unmatched. On this clonotype: Its matching antigen is unknown.

The study, taken as a whole, reports: HLA-C-restricted TCR beta clonotypes specific for CMV led the ex vivo response.

Each CDR3 protein is one row after TCRdb ran MiXCR on the reads. This sample carries fewer than 55,000 distinct CDR3 sequences, around 20% of them seen once, and the ten largest clones take about 82%. The sequence derives from a human donor in good health (CMV status not recorded). Some clones in this sample may be carry-over from other donors' samples. V and J are TRBV11-3 and TRBJ2-1; 9 bases are shared with TRBD2. The sample was CD8+ T cells from cultured PBMCs, taken from culture after CMV antigen stimulation. CDR3 bases: TGTGCCAGCAGCTTAGATGGTCCTAGCGGGGTCCTCGGTGAGCAGTTCTTC. Translated, it gives CASSLDGPSGVLGEQFF.